The 20 T cell receptor beta chains below all came from one sample that was sequenced in a study of cytomegalovirus exposure and HLA in healthy donors. Primers: 60 Vbeta forward and 13 Jbeta reverse. Profiling relied on immunoSEQ multiplex PCR, and the TCRdb table lists in-frame clones only, not all of them. The sample lists roughly 98,000 clones, around 77% occurring once. What was sequenced was PBMCs. Source of these receptors: a middle-aged man in good health and CMV-seronegative.

This sequence joins TRBV7-9 and TRBJ1-3; D unclear. Trimming cost V 1 base and J 0 bases, with 4 bases left between them. The CDR3 loop spans 14 amino acids. The germline CDR1 and CDR2 sequences are SEHNR and FQNEAQ (reference sequence). The CDR3 loop reads CASSLVNSGNTIYF. The CDR3 bases are TGTGCCAGCAGCTTAGTTAACTCTGGAAACACCATATATTTT.

The chain carries TRBV6-6 and TRBJ2-1, with D perhaps matching TRBD1 (6 bases). This CDR3 region has 13 residues. Deletions cut 2 bases from V and 8 bases from J, with 10 bases between. Germline CDR1 MNHNY, CDR2 SVGAGI (reference sequence). CDR3 in DNA: TGTGCCAGCAGTTACGCAGGGGCGGATGAGCAGTTCTTC. Residues: CASSYAGADEQFF.

V is TRBV21-1 and J is TRBJ1-5; the table's D call, TRBD1, was not checked against the DNA. TRBV21-1 is a pseudogene locus. CDR3 length: 15 residues. Here the CDR3 reads CALKGTEPSNQPQHF. CDR3 DNA: TGTGCCCTAAAGGGGACAGAACCTAGCAATCAGCCCCAGCATTTT.

The chain carries TRBV5-1 and TRBJ1-1; unclear D gene. The germline gives CDR1 SGHRS, CDR2 YFSETQ. This CDR3 has 14 amino acids. V was pared by 0 bases and J by 4 bases, with 10 bases between. The chain's CDR3 is CASSLEWAGTEAFF. The CDR3 DNA reads TGCGCCAGCAGCTTGGAGTGGGCGGGCACTGAAGCTTTCTTT.

This chain uses TRBV9 with TRBJ2-2; 7 bases are shared with TRBD2. Trimming took 1 base from V and 3 from J; bases not matched to a gene: 9. Germline V gene data show CDR1 as SGDLS and CDR2 as YYNGEE. The CDR3 has 17 amino acids. The CDR3 loop is CASSVTGLVRDTGELFF. The CDR3, as DNA: TGTGCCAGCAGCGTAACAGGACTAGTTCGTGACACCGGGGAGCTGTTTTTT.

J is TRBJ2-7 and V is TRBV29-1; 9 bases are shared with TRBD1. This CDR3 comprises 13 residues. Looked up from germline, CDR1 is SQVTM and CDR2 is ANQGSEA. V shed 3 bases, J shed 6 bases, and the junction held 6 bases outside the gene matches. As DNA, the CDR3 is TGCAGCGTTGATCCGGGACAGGGTGGCGAGCAGTACTTC. This codes for CSVDPGQGGEQYF.

This clone was found a few times. The chain couples TRBV6-1 to TRBJ1-6; TRBD1 is a possible D gene (6 bases). Trimming cost V 3 bases and J 11 bases, with 8 bases left between them. CDR1 and CDR2 (germline): MNHNS, SASEGT. The CDR3 runs 12 residues. The CDR3 here is CASSETGPPLHF. CDR3 DNA: TGTGCCAGCAGTGAGACAGGTCCACCCCTCCACTTT.

This clone is a singleton in its sample. The chain joins TRBV28 to TRBJ2-5; TRBD2 might be the D (5 bases). Between the trimmed V and J ends, which lost 5 bases and 2 bases, there was a span of 12 bases. Germline V CDR1 and CDR2: MDHEN, SYDVKM. This CDR3 contains 14 residues. CDR3: CASSLRGVQETQYF. In DNA, the CDR3 is TGTGCCAGCAGTCTTCGGGGAGTTCAAGAGACCCAGTACTTC. The complete variable domain, with remaining parts taken from reference TRBV28 and TRBJ2-5, reads DVKVTQSSRYLVKRTGEKVFLECVQDMDHENMFWYRQDPGLGLRLIYFSYDVKMKEKGDIPEGYSVSREKKERFSLILESASTNQTSMYLCASSLRGVQETQYFGPGTRLLVL.

This clone has only one observation. The chain combines TRBV19 with TRBJ2-7; 11 bases match TRBD2. Unmatched junction bases numbered 4, after V lost 9 bases and J lost 0 bases. Per the germline V gene, CDR1 is LNHDA and CDR2 is SQIVND (reference sequence). CDR3 length: 14 amino acids. The CDR3 is CASAGTSGSYEQYF. The DNA of the CDR3 is TGTGCCAGCGCCGGGACTAGCGGCTCCTACGAGCAGTACTTC.

The chain has TRBV2 and TRBJ1-6; D remains ambiguous. Trimming cost V 6 bases and J 0 bases, with 6 bases left between them. The germline V gene encodes CDR1 SNHLY and CDR2 FYNNEI. The CDR3 sequence is 14 residues long. CDR3 sequence reads: CASRQSSYNSPLHF. The CDR3 DNA reads as TGTGCCAGCAGACAGAGCTCCTATAATTCACCCCTCCACTTT.

In its sample, this clone was seen a few times. The chain joins TRBV30 to TRBJ2-3, with D possibly being TRBD1 (5 bases). V was shortened by 0 bases and J by 5 bases, with 9 bases between the two germline ends. This CDR3 has 13 amino acids. The V gene's germline CDR1 is GTSNPN and CDR2 SVGIG (reference sequence). Here the CDR3 reads CAWSVGARDTQYF. DNA of the CDR3: TGTGCCTGGAGTGTAGGGGCCCGAGATACGCAGTATTTT.

The CDR3 reads CASSLLGGQPQHF. In nucleotides, the CDR3 is TGCGCCAGCAGCTTGTTGGGAGGCCAGCCCCAGCATTTT. The rearrangement uses TRBV5-1 and TRBJ1-5, with D unclear. Germline lookup yields CDR1 SGHRS and CDR2 YFSETQ. The CDR3 is 13 amino acids. V was cut by 1 base and J by 7 bases, with 9 bases left in between.

The sample holds one count of this clone. The V call is TRBV28, the J call TRBJ2-1; D perhaps matches TRBD2 (5 bases). The germline gives CDR1 MDHEN, CDR2 SYDVKM. The V end lost 1 base, the J end lost 7 bases, and 14 bases lay between the germline ends. This CDR3 comprises 15 residues. As DNA, the CDR3 is TGTGCCAGCAGTTTATTATCCGGGGTCGGGAATGAGCAGTTCTTC. Translation: CASSLLSGVGNEQFF.

The chain recombines TRBV6-5 with TRBJ1-5; the D is unclear. Germline CDR1 MNHEY, CDR2 SVGAGI. The CDR3 consists of 12 residues. V dropped 10 bases and J dropped 2 bases, with 9 bases sitting between them. The DNA for the CDR3 is TGTGCCACCTCACGGGGCAATCAGCCCCAGCATTTT. This codes for CATSRGNQPQHF.

This chain connects TRBV29-1 to TRBJ1-5; possible D gene TRBD1, 5 bases. The CDR3 sequence is 13 residues long. Looked up from germline, CDR1 is SQVTM and CDR2 is ANQGSEA. V was cut by 6 bases and J by 16 bases, with 25 bases left in between. This CDR3 reads CSVRDRLMGSLHF. CDR3 nucleotide sequence: TGCAGCGTGCGGGACCGTCTCATGGGGTCGTTACATTTT.

The V and J genes are TRBV6-5 and TRBJ1-2, with D possibly being TRBD1 (5 bases). Trimming cost V 2 bases and J 9 bases, with 19 bases left between them. The CDR3 is 15 amino acids. Germline assignment: CDR1 MNHEY and CDR2 SVGAGI. CDR3 coding DNA: TGTGCCAGCAGTTACCCCGCTAAGCAGGGCATGAGCTACACCTTC. Translating gives CASSYPAKQGMSYTF.

The V and J genes are TRBV5-4 and TRBJ2-7, with D hard to call. Germline assignment: CDR1 SGHNT and CDR2 YYREEE (reference sequence). Between the trimmed V and J ends, which lost 5 bases and 0 bases, there was a span of 15 bases. This CDR3 comprises 15 residues. The CDR3 loop reads CASSWPDRGSYEQYF. The CDR3 DNA reads TGTGCCAGCAGTTGGCCTGACCGAGGCTCCTACGAGCAGTACTTC.

This clone was seen just once. V and J are TRBV6-5 and TRBJ2-7, with 9 bases that match TRBD2. The CDR3 extends over 14 amino acids. Germline V gene sequence: CDR1 MNHEY, CDR2 SVGAGI. J lost 5 bases, V lost 10 bases, and 12 bases had no gene match. The CDR3 nucleotides read TGTGCCACCCAGAGGGGACTAGCAATCCACGAGCAGTACTTC. This encodes CATQRGLAIHEQYF.

This sequence joins TRBV21-1 and TRBJ1-6. TRBV21-1 is reported as a pseudogene. The CDR3 totals 18 residues. The chain's CDR3 is CASSKEGGTREEESPLHF. In nucleotides, the CDR3 is TGTGCCAGCAGCAAAGAGGGAGGAACCAGGGAGGAAGAATCACCCCTCCACTTT.

The gene calls are TRBV28 and TRBJ2-5, with 9 positions matching TRBD2. This CDR3 spans 15 amino acids. CDR1 is MDHEN and CDR2 is SYDVKM in the germline V gene. V lost 6 bases and J lost 1; bases outside the gene matches: 6. CDR3 nucleotides: TGTGCCAGCAGACCTAGCGGGATACTCCAAGAGACCCAGTACTTC. Translation: CASRPSGILQETQYF.